One sample yielded the 14 T cell receptor beta chains listed below, sequenced in a study of OX40 agonist ivuxolimab in advanced cancers. Some clones are missing from TCRdb's copy, which holds only in-frame ones; the method was immunoSEQ multiplex PCR. The sample lists fewer than 95,000 clones, 65% to 90% seen once, with roughly 0.61% in the top ten. This material consisted of CD4+ or CD8+ T cells sorted from blood, taken in a trial of the OX40 agonist ivuxolimab. These receptors all come from an adult with an advanced solid tumor such as melanoma, head and neck, liver or kidney cancer.

This clone was seen just once. The rearrangement uses TRBV29-1 and TRBJ1-1, with D possibly being TRBD1 (6 bases). The CDR3 totals 13 residues. Trimming shortened V by 8 bases and J by 1 base, and 14 bases separated the two germline ends. CDR1 is SQVTM and CDR2 is ANQGSEA in the germline V gene. CDR3 sequence: CSSTGQQNTEAFF. CDR3 nucleotide sequence: TGCAGCTCTACCGGACAGCAGAACACTGAAGCTTTCTTT.

V usage is TRBV6-5 and J usage is TRBJ1-5; D may be TRBD1 (6 bases). Trimming removed 4 bases at V and 0 bases at J, with 13 bases between. CDR1 and CDR2 (germline): MNHEY, SVGAGI. This CDR3 comprises 16 residues. The CDR3 loop is CASSLTSGDSNQPQHF. The DNA of the CDR3 is TGTGCCAGCAGTTTAACCTCAGGGGATAGCAATCAGCCCCAGCATTTT.

The sample holds one count of this clone. The J gene is TRBJ2-7, the V gene TRBV7-8; perhaps TRBD2 as D (6 bases). Trimming left V 3 bases short and J 3 bases short, with 18 bases between. The CDR3 runs 16 residues. Germline assignment: CDR1 SGHVS and CDR2 FQNEAQ. The CDR3 protein is CASSFRRREERYEQYF. In nucleotides, the CDR3 is TGTGCCAGCAGCTTTAGGAGGAGGGAGGAACGCTACGAGCAGTACTTC.

V usage is TRBV7-3 and J usage is TRBJ2-2; D call uncertain. Germline CDR1 is SGHTA and CDR2 is FQGTGA. The CDR3 length is 13 residues. V dropped 5 bases and J dropped 1 base, with 5 bases sitting between them. CDR3 sequence: CASSVQNTGELFF. DNA for the CDR3: TGTGCCAGCAGCGTACAGAACACCGGGGAGCTGTTTTTT.

This chain links TRBV7-9 with TRBJ2-1; D unclear. Germline values: CDR1 SEHNR, CDR2 FQNEAQ (reference sequence). This CDR3 has 13 amino acids. With 5 bases removed from V and 8 bases from J, the gap between germline ends came to 13 bases. The CDR3 sequence: CASSLPGADEQFF. CDR3 nucleotides: TGTGCCAGCAGCCTACCCGGTGCGGATGAGCAGTTCTTC.

The chain employs TRBV4-2 and TRBJ1-2; the D gene is possibly TRBD1 (5 bases). Trimming removed 0 bases at V and 8 bases at J, with 16 bases between. The CDR3 is 15 amino acids. Germline CDR1 and CDR2: LGHNA and YNFKEQ. CDR3 sequence reads: CASSQDLTKGEGYTF. The CDR3 coding sequence is TGTGCCAGCAGCCAAGATCTAACAAAAGGGGAAGGCTACACCTTC.

The CDR3 is CASSLDLTPYNGYTF. The CDR3 DNA follows: TGTGCCAGCAGCTTAGATCTGACACCGTATAATGGCTACACCTTC. The chain recombines TRBV11-2 with TRBJ1-2; D gene unclear. Germline-derived CDR1 and CDR2 are SGHAT and FQNNGV. The CDR3 totals 15 residues. V was clipped by 0 bases and J by 6 bases, with 14 bases between them.

CDR3 bases: TGCAGCGTTGACGCCGGGACTAGCGGGGAGACCCAGTACTTC. This codes for CSVDAGTSGETQYF. V usage is TRBV29-1 and J usage is TRBJ2-5; 12 bases map to TRBD2. The germline CDR1 and CDR2 sequences are SQVTM and ANQGSEA. The CDR3 extends over 14 amino acids. V dropped 3 bases and J dropped 5; count of bases not matched to a gene: 4.

This chain links TRBV30 with TRBJ2-2; D call uncertain. CDR3 size: 14 residues. Germline values: CDR1 GTSNPN, CDR2 SVGIG (reference sequence). V was pared by 3 bases and J by 1 base, with 9 bases between. The CDR3 sequence: CAWRQNMNTGELFF. The CDR3 DNA sequence: TGTGCCTGGAGACAGAACATGAACACCGGGGAGCTGTTTTTT. Together with reference TRBV30 and TRBJ2-2, the CDR3 gives the full variable domain: SQTIHQWPATLVQPVGSPLSLECTVEGTSNPNLYWYRQAAGRGLQLLFYSVGIGQISSEVPQNLSASRPQDRQFILSSKKLLLSDSGFYLCAWRQNMNTGELFFGEGSRLTVL.

The rearrangement links TRBV19 to TRBJ2-6, with a weak D call TRBD1 (6 bases). V lost 5 bases and J lost 0, with 20 bases in between. Germline lookup yields CDR1 LNHDA and CDR2 SQIVND (reference sequence). The CDR3 consists of 19 residues. The CDR3 sequence is CASSPTGTTASSGANVLTF. CDR3 bases: TGTGCCAGTAGTCCCACCGGGACAACAGCAAGCTCTGGGGCCAACGTCCTGACTTTC.

The rearrangement joins TRBV7-3 to TRBJ1-1, with a tentative D call TRBD1 (6 bases). Germline V CDR1 and CDR2: SGHTA, FQGTGA. Trimming took off 6 bases at V and 5 bases at J, with 13 bases between the two ends. The CDR3 length is 13 residues. CDR3 DNA sequence: TGTGCCAGCAGTCCACAGGGAGGGACTGAAGCTTTCTTT. Protein product: CASSPQGGTEAFF.

The chain employs TRBV9 and TRBJ2-3; 8 bases agree with TRBD2. With V trimmed by 1 base and J by 6 bases, 7 bases remained unmatched. The CDR3 is 15 amino acids. Germline V gives CDR1 SGDLS, CDR2 YYNGEE. CDR3: CASSVYPGGKDTQYF. The CDR3 DNA sequence: TGTGCCAGCAGCGTATATCCGGGGGGGAAGGATACGCAGTATTTT.

The genes are TRBV30 and TRBJ2-5, with D perhaps matching TRBD2 (7 bases). This CDR3 contains 14 residues. From germline, CDR1 is GTSNPN and CDR2 SVGIG (reference sequence). Trimming took 4 bases from V and 5 from J, leaving 17 bases between them. CDR3 bases: TGTGCCTGGACGTGGGGGGGCAATCAGGAGACCCAGTACTTC. Translation gives CAWTWGGNQETQYF.

This clone has just one count. The chain is built from TRBV18 and TRBJ2-1, with 7 bases lining up with TRBD1. Germline V gene lookup returns CDR1 KGHSH and CDR2 LQKENI. V gave up 6 bases and J gave up 7 bases; unmatched junction bases: 9. The CDR3 loop spans 14 amino acids. The CDR3 DNA reads as TGTGCCAGCTCGCCCGGGACAGTACTAAATGAGCAGTTCTTC. Translated, it gives CASSPGTVLNEQFF. The complete variable domain, with remaining parts taken from reference TRBV18 and TRBJ2-1, reads NAGVMQNPRHLVRRRGQEARLRCSPMKGHSHVYWYRQLPEEGLKFMVYLQKENIIDESGMPKERFSAEFPKEGPSILRIQQVVRGDSAAYFCASSPGTVLNEQFFGPGTRLTVL.